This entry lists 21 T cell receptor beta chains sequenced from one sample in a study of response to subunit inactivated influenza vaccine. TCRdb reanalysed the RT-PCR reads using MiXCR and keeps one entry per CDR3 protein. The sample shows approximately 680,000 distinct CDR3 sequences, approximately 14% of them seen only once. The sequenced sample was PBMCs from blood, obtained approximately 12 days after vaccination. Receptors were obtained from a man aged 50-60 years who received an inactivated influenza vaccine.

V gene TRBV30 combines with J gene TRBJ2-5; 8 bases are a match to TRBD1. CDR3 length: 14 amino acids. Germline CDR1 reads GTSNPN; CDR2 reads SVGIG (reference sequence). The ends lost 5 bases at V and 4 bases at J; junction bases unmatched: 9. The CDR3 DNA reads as TGTGCCTGGGGACAGGGCGGATTGGGAGAGACCCAGTACTTC. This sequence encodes CAWGQGGLGETQYF.

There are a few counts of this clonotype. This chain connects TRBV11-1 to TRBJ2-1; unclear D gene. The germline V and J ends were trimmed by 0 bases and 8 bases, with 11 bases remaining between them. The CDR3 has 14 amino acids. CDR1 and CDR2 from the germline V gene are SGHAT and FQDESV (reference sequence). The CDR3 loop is CASSLAEPRYEQFF. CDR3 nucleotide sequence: TGTGCCAGCAGCTTAGCGGAACCTCGCTATGAGCAGTTCTTC.

DNA for the CDR3: TGTGCCTGGAGTCGGGACACCGGGGAGCTGTTTTTT. Protein sequence: CAWSRDTGELFF. The chain carries TRBV30 and TRBJ2-2; D unresolved. Trimming left V 2 bases short and J 3 bases short, with 4 bases between. This CDR3 is 12 amino acids long. CDR1 GTSNPN and CDR2 SVGIG come from the germline V gene (reference sequence).

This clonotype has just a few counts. The CDR3 region is CAISEPSGANVLTF. CDR3 DNA sequence: TGTGCCATCAGTGAGCCGTCGGGGGCCAACGTCCTGACTTTC. The rearrangement uses TRBV10-3 and TRBJ2-6, with D unresolved. Germline lookup yields CDR1 ENHRY and CDR2 SYGVKD. V was shortened by 2 bases and J by 4 bases, with 6 bases between the two germline ends. The CDR3 covers 14 residues.

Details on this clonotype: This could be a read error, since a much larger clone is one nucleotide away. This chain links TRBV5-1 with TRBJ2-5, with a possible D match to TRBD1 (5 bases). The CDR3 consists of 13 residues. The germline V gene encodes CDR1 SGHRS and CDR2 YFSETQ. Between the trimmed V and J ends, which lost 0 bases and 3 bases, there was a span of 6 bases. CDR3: CASSLAQEETQYF. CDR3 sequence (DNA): TGCGCCAGCAGCTTGGCACAGGAAGAGACCCAGTACTTC.

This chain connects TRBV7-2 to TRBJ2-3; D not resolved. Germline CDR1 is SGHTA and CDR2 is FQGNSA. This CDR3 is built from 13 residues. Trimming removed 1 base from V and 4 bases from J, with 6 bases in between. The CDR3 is CASSLGRPDTQYF. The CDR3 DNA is TGTGCCAGCAGCTTAGGTAGACCAGATACGCAGTATTTT.

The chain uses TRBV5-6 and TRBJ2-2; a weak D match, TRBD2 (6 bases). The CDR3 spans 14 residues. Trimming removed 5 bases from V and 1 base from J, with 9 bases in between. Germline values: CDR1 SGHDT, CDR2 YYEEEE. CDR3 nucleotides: TGTGCCAGCAGGGGGGGTTGGAACACCGGGGAGCTGTTTTTT. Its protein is CASRGGWNTGELFF.

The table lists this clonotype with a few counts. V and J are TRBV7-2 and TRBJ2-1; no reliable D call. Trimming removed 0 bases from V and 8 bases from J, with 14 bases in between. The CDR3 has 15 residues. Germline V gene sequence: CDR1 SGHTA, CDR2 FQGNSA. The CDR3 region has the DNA TGTGCCAGCAGCTTAGCGCAAATGACGTTGGATGAGCAGTTCTTC. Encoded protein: CASSLAQMTLDEQFF.

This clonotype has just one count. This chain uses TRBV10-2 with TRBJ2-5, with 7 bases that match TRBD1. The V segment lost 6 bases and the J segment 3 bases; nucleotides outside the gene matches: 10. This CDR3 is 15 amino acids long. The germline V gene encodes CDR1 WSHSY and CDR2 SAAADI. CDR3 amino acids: CASSPKDRSEETQYF. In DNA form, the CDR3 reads TGCGCCAGCAGCCCCAAGGACAGGTCGGAAGAGACCCAGTACTTC.

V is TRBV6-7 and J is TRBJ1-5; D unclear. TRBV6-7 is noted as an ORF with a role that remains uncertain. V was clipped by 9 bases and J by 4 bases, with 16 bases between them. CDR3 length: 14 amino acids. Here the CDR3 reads CARYLGRRNQPQHF. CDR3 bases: TGTGCCAGGTACCTAGGACGGCGGAATCAGCCCCAGCATTTT.

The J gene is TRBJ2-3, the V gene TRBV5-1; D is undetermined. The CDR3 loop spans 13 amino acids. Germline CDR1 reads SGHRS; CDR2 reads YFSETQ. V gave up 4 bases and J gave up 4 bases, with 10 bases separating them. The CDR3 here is CASSLQSADTQYF. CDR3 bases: TGCGCCAGCAGCCTCCAATCTGCAGATACGCAGTATTTT.

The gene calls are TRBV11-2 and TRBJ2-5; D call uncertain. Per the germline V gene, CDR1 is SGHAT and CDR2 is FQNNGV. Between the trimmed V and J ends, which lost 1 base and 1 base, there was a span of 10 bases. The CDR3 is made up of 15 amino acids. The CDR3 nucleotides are TGTGCCAGCAGCTTAGCTCCTTTAAGCCAAGAGACCCAGTACTTC. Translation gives CASSLAPLSQETQYF.

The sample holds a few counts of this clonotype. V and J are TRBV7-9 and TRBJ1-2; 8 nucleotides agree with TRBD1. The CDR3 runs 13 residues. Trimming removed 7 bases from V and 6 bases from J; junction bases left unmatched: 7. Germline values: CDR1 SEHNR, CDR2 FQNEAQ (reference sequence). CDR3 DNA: TGTGCCAGCAACAAGGACAGGGTTGATGGCTACACCTTC. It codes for CASNKDRVDGYTF.

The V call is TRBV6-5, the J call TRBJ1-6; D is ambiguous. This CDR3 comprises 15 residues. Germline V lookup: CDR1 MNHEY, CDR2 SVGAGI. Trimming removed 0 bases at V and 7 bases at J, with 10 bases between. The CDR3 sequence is CASSYSMGGNSPLHF. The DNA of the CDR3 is TGTGCCAGCAGTTACTCGATGGGCGGGAATTCACCCCTCCACTTT.

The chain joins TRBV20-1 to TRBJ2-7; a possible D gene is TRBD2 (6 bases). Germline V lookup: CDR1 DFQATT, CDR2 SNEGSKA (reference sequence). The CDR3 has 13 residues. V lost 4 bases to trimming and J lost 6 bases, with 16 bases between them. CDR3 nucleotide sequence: TGCAGTGCTATCCGGGACTCCAACTCCGAGCAGTACTTC. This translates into CSAIRDSNSEQYF.

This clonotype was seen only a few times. This CDR3 reads CASSSRTADTQYF. As DNA, the CDR3 is TGTGCCAGCAGCTCTCGCACGGCAGATACGCAGTATTTT. The rearrangement uses TRBV7-2 and TRBJ2-3; D remains unclear. V lost 4 bases and J lost 4, with 9 bases in between. Germline CDR1 SGHTA, CDR2 FQGNSA. This CDR3 has 13 residues.

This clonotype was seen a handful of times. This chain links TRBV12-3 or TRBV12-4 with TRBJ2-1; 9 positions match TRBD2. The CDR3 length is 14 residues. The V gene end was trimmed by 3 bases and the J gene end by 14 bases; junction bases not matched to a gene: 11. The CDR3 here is CASSFSSGKREEFF. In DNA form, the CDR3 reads TGTGCCAGCAGTTTTTCTAGCGGGAAACGAGAGGAGTTCTTC.

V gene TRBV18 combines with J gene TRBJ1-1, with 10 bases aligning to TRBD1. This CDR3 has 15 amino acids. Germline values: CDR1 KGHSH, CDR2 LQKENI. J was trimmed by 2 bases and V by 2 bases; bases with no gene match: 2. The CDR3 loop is CASSPGTGANTEAFF. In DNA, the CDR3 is TGTGCCAGCTCACCAGGGACAGGGGCTAACACTGAAGCTTTCTTT.

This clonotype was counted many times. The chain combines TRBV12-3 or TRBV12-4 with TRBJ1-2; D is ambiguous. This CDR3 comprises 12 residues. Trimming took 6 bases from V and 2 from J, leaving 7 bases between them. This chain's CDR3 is CASSRRNYGYTF. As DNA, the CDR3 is TGTGCCAGCAGCCGACGGAACTATGGCTACACCTTC.

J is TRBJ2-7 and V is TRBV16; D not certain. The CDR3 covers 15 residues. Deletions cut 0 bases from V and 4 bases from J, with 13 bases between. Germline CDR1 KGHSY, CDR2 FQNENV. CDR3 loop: CASSQSSTTQYEQYF. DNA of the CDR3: TGTGCCAGCAGCCAATCTTCTACTACCCAATACGAGCAGTACTTC. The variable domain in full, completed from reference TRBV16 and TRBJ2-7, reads GEEVAQTPKHLVRGEGQKAKLYCAPIKGHSYVFWYQQVLKNEFKFLISFQNENVFDETGMPKERFSAKCLPNSPCSLEIQATKLEDSAVYFCASSQSSTTQYEQYFGPGTRLTVT.

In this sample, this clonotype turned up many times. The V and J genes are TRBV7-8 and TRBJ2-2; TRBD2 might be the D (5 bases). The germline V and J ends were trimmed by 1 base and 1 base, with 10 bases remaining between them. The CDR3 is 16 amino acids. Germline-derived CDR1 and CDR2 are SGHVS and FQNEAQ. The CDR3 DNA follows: TGTGCCAGCAGCTTAGTAGAGGGAAGGAACACCGGGGAGCTGTTTTTT. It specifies CASSLVEGRNTGELFF. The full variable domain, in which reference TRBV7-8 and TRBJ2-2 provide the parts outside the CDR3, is GAGVSQSPRYKVAKRGQDVALRCDPISGHVSLFWYQQALGQGPEFLTYFQNEAQLDKSGLPSDRFFAERPEGSVSTLKIQRTQQEDSAVYLCASSLVEGRNTGELFFGEGSRLTVL.